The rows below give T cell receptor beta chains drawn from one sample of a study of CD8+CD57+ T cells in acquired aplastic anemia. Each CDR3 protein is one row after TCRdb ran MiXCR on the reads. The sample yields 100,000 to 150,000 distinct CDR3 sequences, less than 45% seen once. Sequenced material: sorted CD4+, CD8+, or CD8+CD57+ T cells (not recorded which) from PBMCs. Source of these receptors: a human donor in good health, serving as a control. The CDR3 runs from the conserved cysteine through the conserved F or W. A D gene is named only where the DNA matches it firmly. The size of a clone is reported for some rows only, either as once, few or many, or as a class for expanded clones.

CDR3 protein: CSARGTSGTWEQYF
CDR3 DNA: TGCAGTGCTCGCGGGACTAGCGGGACTTGGGAGCAGTACTTC
J gene: TRBJ2-7
V gene: TRBV20-1
clone size: medium-sized
D gene: TRBD2

CDR3 protein: CSGRRGHEQYF
CDR3 DNA: TGCAGCGGCCGCAGGGGTCACGAGCAGTACTTC
J gene: TRBJ2-7
V gene: TRBV29-1
clone size: few
D gene: .

CDR3 protein: CASTIAGRVLAPQHF
CDR3 DNA: TGTGCCAGCACCATCGCCGGGCGGGTCCTTGCGCCCCAGCATTTT
J gene: TRBJ1-5
V gene: TRBV12-3/TRBV12-4
clone size: many
D gene: .

CDR3 protein: CASSTRFGYTF
CDR3 DNA: TGTGCCAGCAGTACGCGATTTGGCTACACCTTC
J gene: TRBJ1-2
V gene: TRBV12-3/TRBV12-4
clone size: many
D gene: .

CDR3 protein: CASTREAGTDTQYF
CDR3 DNA: TGCGCCAGCACCCGGGAGGCGGGAACGGATACGCAGTATTTT
J gene: TRBJ2-3
V gene: TRBV5-1
clone size: many
D gene: TRBD2

CDR3 protein: CASSRKGRIAEAFF
CDR3 DNA: TGTGCCAGCAGCAGGAAAGGACGGATCGCTGAAGCTTTCTTT
J gene: TRBJ1-1
V gene: TRBV6-1
clone size: .
D gene: .

CDR3 protein: CAISETPRYEQFF
CDR3 DNA: TGTGCCATCAGTGAGACCCCTAGATATGAGCAGTTCTTC
J gene: TRBJ2-1
V gene: TRBV10-3
clone size: .
D gene: .

CDR3 protein: CASSLVAGLTYNEQFF
CDR3 DNA: TGTGCCAGCAGCTTAGTAGCCGGTTTGACGTACAATGAGCAGTTCTTC
J gene: TRBJ2-1
V gene: TRBV11-2
clone size: once
D gene: .

CDR3 protein: CATSRGGGRGYTF
CDR3 DNA: TGTGCCACCAGCAGGGGAGGGGGCCGCGGCTACACCTTC
J gene: TRBJ1-2
V gene: TRBV15
clone size: .
D gene: TRBD1

CDR3 protein: CASSEAPGNEQFF
CDR3 DNA: TGTGCCAGCAGTGAAGCCCCGGGTAATGAGCAGTTCTTC
J gene: TRBJ2-1
V gene: TRBV2
clone size: many
D gene: .

CDR3 protein: CAIRRLAGGLTDTQYF
CDR3 DNA: TGTGCCATCAGGAGACTAGCGGGAGGTTTAACAGATACGCAGTATTTT
J gene: TRBJ2-3
V gene: TRBV10-3
clone size: .
D gene: TRBD2

CDR3 protein: CSAFFLVIGMDYTF
CDR3 DNA: TGCAGTGCTTTTTTTCTCGTTATAGGGATGGACTACACCTTC
J gene: TRBJ1-2
V gene: TRBV20-1
clone size: few
D gene: .

CDR3 protein: CASSFTGDEQFF
CDR3 DNA: TGTGCCAGCAGTTTTACAGGGGATGAGCAGTTCTTC
J gene: TRBJ2-1
V gene: TRBV12-3/TRBV12-4
clone size: once
D gene: TRBD1

CDR3 protein: CSARIGLGNQPQHF
CDR3 DNA: TGCAGTGCTAGGATAGGGTTGGGCAATCAGCCCCAGCATTTT
J gene: TRBJ1-5
V gene: TRBV20-1
clone size: .
D gene: .

CDR3 protein: CAWSVWGNTEAFF
CDR3 DNA: TGTGCCTGGAGTGTATGGGGGAACACTGAAGCTTTCTTT
J gene: TRBJ1-1
V gene: TRBV30
clone size: few
D gene: .

CDR3 protein: CASISTSRTEQFF
CDR3 DNA: TGTGCCAGTATTTCCACTAGCCGTACTGAGCAGTTCTTC
J gene: TRBJ2-1
V gene: TRBV19
clone size: once
D gene: .

CDR3 protein: CASSLAGGDSSYNEQFF
CDR3 DNA: TGTGCCAGCAGCTTAGCTGGGGGGGACAGTTCCTACAATGAGCAGTTCTTC
J gene: TRBJ2-1
V gene: TRBV7-2
clone size: once
D gene: .

CDR3 protein: CASSDRVLDEQYF
CDR3 DNA: TGTGCCAGCAGCGACAGGGTACTGGACGAGCAGTACTTC
J gene: TRBJ2-7
V gene: TRBV2
clone size: .
D gene: TRBD1

CDR3 protein: CSARIHRGRGEQYF
CDR3 DNA: TGCAGTGCTAGAATTCACAGGGGCCGAGGGGAGCAGTACTTC
J gene: TRBJ2-7
V gene: TRBV20-1
clone size: many
D gene: TRBD1

CDR3 protein: CSAPVNTEAFF
CDR3 DNA: TGCAGTGCGCCCGTGAACACTGAAGCTTTCTTT
J gene: TRBJ1-1
V gene: TRBV20-1
clone size: many
D gene: .

CDR3 protein: CASGRSYGYTF
CDR3 DNA: TGTGCCAGCGGGCGGTCCTATGGCTACACCTTC
J gene: TRBJ1-2
V gene: TRBV27
clone size: many
D gene: .

CDR3 protein: CASSISPVSEQYF
CDR3 DNA: TGTGCCAGTAGTATCTCTCCGGTTTCTGAGCAGTACTTC
J gene: TRBJ2-7
V gene: TRBV19
clone size: many
D gene: .

CDR3 protein: CSAGKGTEEPYETQYF
CDR3 DNA: TGCAGTGCTGGAAAGGGGACGGAGGAGCCCTACGAGACCCAGTACTTC
J gene: TRBJ2-5
V gene: TRBV20-1
clone size: many
D gene: .

CDR3 protein: CASSLEPSGIAYEQYF
CDR3 DNA: TGTGCCAGCAGCTTAGAACCTAGCGGGATCGCCTACGAGCAGTACTTC
J gene: TRBJ2-7
V gene: TRBV7-9
clone size: many
D gene: TRBD2

CDR3 protein: CASSQGQTNTEAFF
CDR3 DNA: TGTGCCAGCAGCCAGGGACAGACGAACACTGAAGCTTTCTTT
J gene: TRBJ1-1
V gene: TRBV7-9
clone size: few
D gene: TRBD1

CDR3 protein: CATSERGQGPYEQYF
CDR3 DNA: TGTGCCACCAGTGAACGGGGACAGGGGCCCTACGAGCAGTACTTC
J gene: TRBJ2-7
V gene: TRBV24-1
clone size: .
D gene: TRBD1

CDR3 protein: CASRGPSSYNEQFF
CDR3 DNA: TGTGCCAGCAGGGGGCCGAGCTCCTACAATGAGCAGTTCTTC
J gene: TRBJ2-1
V gene: TRBV6-1
clone size: many
D gene: .

CDR3 protein: CASRQGLYNEQFF
CDR3 DNA: TGTGCCAGCAGACAGGGCCTCTACAATGAGCAGTTCTTC
J gene: TRBJ2-1
V gene: TRBV4-2
clone size: .
D gene: .

CDR3 protein: CATRDNSGNTIYF
CDR3 DNA: TGTGCCACCAGAGACAACTCTGGAAACACCATATATTTT
J gene: TRBJ1-3
V gene: TRBV10-3
clone size: .
D gene: .

CDR3 protein: CASSLVQGETEAFF
CDR3 DNA: TGCGCCAGCAGCTTGGTACAGGGTGAAACTGAAGCTTTCTTT
J gene: TRBJ1-1
V gene: TRBV5-1
clone size: many
D gene: .

CDR3 protein: CASSPSATNEKLFF
CDR3 DNA: TGCGCCAGCAGCCCGTCGGCAACTAATGAAAAACTGTTTTTT
J gene: TRBJ1-4
V gene: TRBV5-1
clone size: many
D gene: .

CDR3 protein: CSARDDETGNYGYTF
CDR3 DNA: TGCAGTGCTAGAGACGATGAGACAGGGAACTATGGCTACACCTTC
J gene: TRBJ1-2
V gene: TRBV20-1
clone size: .
D gene: TRBD1

CDR3 protein: CAVRGGSGGNSPLHF
CDR3 DNA: TGTGCAGTAAGAGGTGGATCGGGCGGCAATTCACCCCTCCACTTT
J gene: TRBJ1-6
V gene: TRBV2
clone size: .
D gene: .

CDR3 protein: CASSPVTGGWDYGYTF
CDR3 DNA: TGTGCCAGCTCACCAGTTACGGGGGGCTGGGACTATGGCTACACCTTC
J gene: TRBJ1-2
V gene: TRBV18
clone size: .
D gene: .

CDR3 protein: CSAPTGTGTNEQFF
CDR3 DNA: TGCAGTGCTCCGACCGGGACAGGGACCAATGAGCAGTTCTTC
J gene: TRBJ2-1
V gene: TRBV20-1
clone size: few
D gene: TRBD1

CDR3 protein: CASSQGFSYNEQFF
CDR3 DNA: TGTGCCAGCAGCCAGGGGTTCTCCTACAATGAGCAGTTCTTC
J gene: TRBJ2-1
V gene: TRBV12-3/TRBV12-4
clone size: many
D gene: .

CDR3 protein: CASSLEVNRPQHF
CDR3 DNA: TGTGCCAGCAGTTTAGAGGTAAACCGGCCCCAGCATTTT
J gene: TRBJ1-5
V gene: TRBV28
clone size: few
D gene: .

CDR3 protein: CASSLTGGYNSPLHF
CDR3 DNA: TGTGCCAGCAGCTTAACAGGGGGCTATAATTCACCCCTCCACTTT
J gene: TRBJ1-6
V gene: TRBV7-9
clone size: few
D gene: TRBD1

CDR3 protein: CASSFDTDTQYF
CDR3 DNA: TGCGCCAGCAGCTTTGACACAGATACGCAGTATTTT
J gene: TRBJ2-3
V gene: TRBV5-1
clone size: .
D gene: .

CDR3 protein: CASSLQGTGNTIYF
CDR3 DNA: TGTGCCAGCAGCCTGCAGGGGACTGGAAACACCATATATTTT
J gene: TRBJ1-3
V gene: TRBV13
clone size: many
D gene: .

CDR3 protein: CSAPGQGRGEQYF
CDR3 DNA: TGCAGTGCCCCGGGACAGGGACGTGGCGAGCAGTACTTC
J gene: TRBJ2-7
V gene: TRBV20-1
clone size: many
D gene: TRBD1